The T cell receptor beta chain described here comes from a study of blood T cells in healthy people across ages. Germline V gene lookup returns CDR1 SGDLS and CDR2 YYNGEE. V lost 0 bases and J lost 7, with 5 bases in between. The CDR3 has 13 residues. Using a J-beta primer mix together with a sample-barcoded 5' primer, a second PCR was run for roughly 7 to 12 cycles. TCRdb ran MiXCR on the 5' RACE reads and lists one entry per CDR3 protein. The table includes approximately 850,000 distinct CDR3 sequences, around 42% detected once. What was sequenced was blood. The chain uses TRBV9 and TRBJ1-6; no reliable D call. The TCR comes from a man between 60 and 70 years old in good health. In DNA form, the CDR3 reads TGTGCCAGCAGCGTAGCGGCGAATTCACCCCTCCACTTT. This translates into CASSVAANSPLHF.